Listed below are T cell receptor beta chains from one sample, sequenced in a study of control samples from healthy donors and cancer patients. The method was immunoSEQ multiplex PCR; TCRdb's version includes in-frame clones alone and lacks a portion of them. The sample contains approximately 150,000 clones, under 95% of which appear only once. The sample was blood. The source of these receptors is a man younger than 30 in good health. Both conserved end residues are part of each CDR3. D genes are given only for firm matches. Clone size, where shown, is once, few, many, or a class for clones that have expanded.

clone size	V gene	J gene	D gene	CDR3 DNA	CDR3 protein
.	TRBV19	TRBJ1-4	.	TGTGCCAGTAGTATAGACAGAAGTGGCGGCTTGGAAAAACTGTTTTTT	CASSIDRSGGLEKLFF
.	TRBV18	TRBJ2-5	.	TGTGCCAGCTCCCCTCCTAGTGGGGTAGGCAACCAAGAGACCCAGTACTTC	CASSPPSGVGNQETQYF
.	TRBV10-3	TRBJ2-7	TRBD1	TGTGCCATCAGTGAGACCGGGGACAGGCTCTACGAGCAGTACTTC	CAISETGDRLYEQYF
once	TRBV18	TRBJ2-7	.	TGTGCCAGCTCACCGATAGGGGCCATGGATTACGAGCAGTACTTC	CASSPIGAMDYEQYF
once	TRBV18	TRBJ2-3	.	TGTGCCAGCTCACGGAGGCCACTTCTTAGCACAGATACGCAGTATTTT	CASSRRPLLSTDTQYF
.	TRBV19	TRBJ2-5	.	TGTGCCAGTTCCGAGGGGGGGGAGACCCAGTACTTC	CASSEGGETQYF
.	TRBV5-5	TRBJ1-1	TRBD1	TGTGCCAGCAGCTTGAGAGGGACAGGGACAATGAACACTGAAGCTTTCTTT	CASSLRGTGTMNTEAFF
.	TRBV6-5	TRBJ2-2	.	TGTGCCAGCAGGGAGTTCGCGAACACCGGGGAGCTGTTTTTT	CASREFANTGELFF
.	TRBV4-1	TRBJ2-7	TRBD1	TGCGCCAGCAGCCAAGAAGGGACAGGGGGCGACGAGCAGTACTTC	CASSQEGTGGDEQYF
.	TRBV5-1	TRBJ2-3	.	TGCGCCAGCAGCCCACAGGCTCGGCATCCTTCTAGCACAGATACGCAGTATTTT	CASSPQARHPSSTDTQYF
once	TRBV10-3	TRBJ1-4	.	TGTGCCATCAGTGAAAGGGTCGGGGCTAATGAAAAACTGTTTTTT	CAISERVGANEKLFF